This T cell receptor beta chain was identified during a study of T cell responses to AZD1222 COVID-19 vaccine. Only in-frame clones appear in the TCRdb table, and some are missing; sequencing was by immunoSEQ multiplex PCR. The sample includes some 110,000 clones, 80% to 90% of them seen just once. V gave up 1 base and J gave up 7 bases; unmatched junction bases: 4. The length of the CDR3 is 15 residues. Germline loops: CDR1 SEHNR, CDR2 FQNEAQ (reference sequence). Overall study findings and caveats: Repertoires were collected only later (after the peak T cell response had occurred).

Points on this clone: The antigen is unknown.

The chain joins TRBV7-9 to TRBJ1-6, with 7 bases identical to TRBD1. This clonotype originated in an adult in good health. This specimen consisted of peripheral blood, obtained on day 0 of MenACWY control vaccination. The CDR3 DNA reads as TGTGCCAGCAGCTTAGATAGGGGGCTGAATTCACCCCTCCACTTT. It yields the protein CASSLDRGLNSPLHF.